These 20 T cell receptor beta chains came from one sample sequenced in a study of regulatory T cells in long-lasting Graves disease. Investigators prepared the TCR beta libraries by applying iRepertoire HTBI primers and Arm-PCR of CDR3 regions. TCRdb reprocessed the multiplex PCR reads via MiXCR and lists one record per CDR3 protein. The sample lists about 440,000 distinct CDR3 sequences; around 17% were seen once. Documented time point: newly diagnosed GD, antithyroid drugs for less than 3 months. The TCR library was made from RNA that had been extracted from PBMCs in TRIzol. The data were also submitted as part of a second study, on T cells in Graves' hyperthyroidism and ophthalmopathy.

The input for sequencing was peripheral blood mononuclear cells (PBMCs), taken at new diagnosis, from a patient treated with antithyroid drugs. The receptor set was obtained from a woman in her twenties or thirties with Graves disease.

In its sample, this clonotype was seen many times. The V gene is TRBV7-2, the J gene TRBJ2-7, with no clear D. The CDR3 extends over 15 amino acids. Germline V gene data show CDR1 as SGHTA and CDR2 as FQGNSA. V was trimmed by 3 bases and J by 4 bases, leaving 16 bases between them. The CDR3 DNA reads as TGTGCCAGCAGCTTTATCAGGAGAAAAGGATACGAGCAGTACTTC. Its translation: CASSFIRRKGYEQYF.

This clonotype was detected many times. The CDR3 here is CASSLLAGGWEQYF. The CDR3 DNA follows: TGTGCCAGCAGCTTACTAGCGGGAGGTTGGGAGCAGTACTTC. This rearrangement joins TRBV11-2 to TRBJ2-7, with TRBD2 identical over 11 bases. CDR1 is SGHAT and CDR2 is FQNNGV in the germline V gene. This CDR3 comprises 14 residues. V trimming: 2 bases; J trimming: 7 bases; junction bases outside the gene matches: 4.

This clonotype showed up many times. V gene TRBV4-1 combines with J gene TRBJ2-3; the match to TRBD2 covers 8 bases. The CDR3 has 16 residues. Germline values: CDR1 MGHRA, CDR2 YSYEKL. V was clipped by 1 base and J by 1 base; unmatched bases: 4. As DNA, the CDR3 is TGCGCCAGCAGCCAAGTAGCGGGGTCCGGCACAGATACGCAGTATTTT. Translated: CASSQVAGSGTDTQYF.

This clonotype was found many times. CDR3 sequence reads: CASSATGTGQPQHF. The CDR3 DNA is TGTGCCAGCAGCGCCACTGGGACCGGGCAGCCCCAGCATTTT. V and J are TRBV12-3 or TRBV12-4 and TRBJ1-5; D is perhaps TRBD1 (5 bases). Trimming removed 6 bases from V and 7 bases from J, with 16 bases in between. The CDR3 extends over 14 amino acids.

Many counts were recorded for this clonotype. The DNA of the CDR3 is TGCAGTGCTAGAGACGACGGGAGGGGGACTGAAGCTTTCTTT. It yields the protein CSARDDGRGTEAFF. The rearrangement uses TRBV20-1 and TRBJ1-1, with D possibly being TRBD1 (6 bases). The CDR3 loop spans 14 amino acids. Per the germline V gene, CDR1 is DFQATT and CDR2 is SNEGSKA (reference sequence). Trimming stripped 0 bases from V and 5 bases from J, with 13 bases between.

The sample holds a few counts of this clonotype. The rearrangement joins TRBV19 to TRBJ1-2, with D unresolved. Germline lookup yields CDR1 LNHDA and CDR2 SQIVND (reference sequence). The CDR3 is 14 amino acids. Trimming stripped 3 bases from V and 4 bases from J, with 12 bases between. The CDR3 spells CASSIAGSGYGYTF. The CDR3 nucleotides read TGTGCCAGTAGTATTGCGGGGTCGGGCTATGGCTACACCTTC. The full variable domain, completed using reference TRBV19 and TRBJ1-2, is DGGITQSPKYLFRKEGQNVTLSCEQNLNHDAMYWYRQDPGQGLRLIYYSQIVNDFQKGDIAEGYSVSREKKESFPLTVTSAQKNPTAFYLCASSIAGSGYGYTFGSGTRLTVV.

Many counts were recorded for this clonotype. V gene TRBV20-1 combines with J gene TRBJ2-1; D is unresolved. The V and J ends lost 0 bases and 0 bases respectively, with 18 bases between them. Germline-derived CDR1 and CDR2 are DFQATT and SNEGSKA (reference sequence). The CDR3 sequence is 18 residues long. The CDR3 sequence: CSAREFLAPTSSYNEQFF. The DNA of the CDR3 is TGCAGTGCTAGAGAATTTTTGGCGCCGACCAGCTCCTACAATGAGCAGTTCTTC.

This clonotype was counted ten times or more. This sequence joins TRBV7-6 and TRBJ2-7, with D possibly being TRBD1 or TRBD2 (6 bases each). In germline, CDR1 is SGHVS, CDR2 FNYEAQ. The CDR3 contains 15 residues. The V and J ends lost 1 base and 6 bases respectively, with 16 bases between them. CDR3 protein: CASSLGGGQGGEQYF. The CDR3 DNA reads as TGTGCCAGCAGCTTAGGAGGGGGGCAGGGCGGCGAGCAGTACTTC. Full variable domain (rest looked up from reference TRBV7-6 and TRBJ2-7): GAGVSQSPRYKVTKRGQDVALRCDPISGHVSLYWYRQALGQGPEFLTYFNYEAQQDKSGLPNDRFSAERPEGSISTLTIQRTEQRDSAMYRCASSLGGGQGGEQYFGPGTRLTVT.

This chain connects TRBV19 to TRBJ2-1, with D possibly being TRBD2 (6 bases). Germline CDR1 reads LNHDA; CDR2 reads SQIVND (reference sequence). The CDR3 runs 14 residues. Trimming took 1 base from V and 7 from J, leaving 11 bases between them. The CDR3 nucleotides read TGTGCCAGTAGTATAGCGGGAGTGGTGAATGAGCAGTTCTTC. Protein product: CASSIAGVVNEQFF.

This clonotype was counted only a few times. The V and J genes are TRBV7-2 and TRBJ2-1, with TRBD1 as a possible D gene (5 bases). The CDR3 has 15 residues. V lost 5 bases to trimming and J lost 7 bases, with 18 bases between them. Germline CDR1 reads SGHTA; CDR2 reads FQGNSA. CDR3 region: CASSPQGQSRNEQFF. The CDR3 DNA sequence: TGTGCCAGCAGCCCTCAGGGTCAAAGTAGGAATGAGCAGTTCTTC.

V gene TRBV27 combines with J gene TRBJ2-3; tentatively, D is TRBD1 (6 bases). Germline V gene sequence: CDR1 MNHEY, CDR2 SMNVEV (reference sequence). Trimming left V 4 bases short and J 1 base short, with 18 bases between. CDR3 length equals 17 residues. This chain's CDR3 is CASSYRPPGDGTDTQYF. CDR3 in DNA: TGTGCCAGCAGTTACCGTCCCCCAGGGGACGGCACAGATACGCAGTATTTT.

The rearrangement uses TRBV6-6 and TRBJ2-3, with D tentatively TRBD2 (5 bases). The germline V and J ends were trimmed by 0 bases and 3 bases, with 13 bases remaining between them. The CDR3 has 16 amino acids. CDR1 MNHNY and CDR2 SVGAGI come from the germline V gene (reference sequence). The CDR3 here is CASSYSRSGKTDTQYF. The CDR3 DNA sequence: TGTGCCAGCAGTTACTCGAGGTCCGGGAAGACAGATACGCAGTATTTT.

This clonotype has ten or more counts. The J gene is TRBJ1-1, the V gene TRBV5-5, with unresolved D. Germline V gene sequence: CDR1 SGHKS, CDR2 YYEKEE (reference sequence). The CDR3 spans 15 residues. The germline V and J ends were trimmed by 3 bases and 1 base, with 13 bases remaining between them. The CDR3 loop reads CASSWTWAKNTEAFF. As DNA, the CDR3 is TGTGCCAGCAGCTGGACGTGGGCGAAGAACACTGAAGCTTTCTTT.

A note on this clonotype: A read error may be the cause here, since a much bigger clone is one base away. Since no conserved phenylalanine or tryptophan closes the CDR3, a read error is the likely cause. The chain recombines TRBV6-2 or TRBV6-3 with TRBJ2-7, with 8 nucleotides matching TRBD2. CDR1 is MNHEY and CDR2 is SVGEGT in the germline V gene. The CDR3 extends over 15 amino acids. Trimming removed 2 bases from V and 4 bases from J; junction bases left unmatched: 7. The CDR3 is CASSYRLAGSYEQYL. CDR3 DNA: TGTGCCAGCAGTTACAGGTTAGCGGGATCGTACGAGCAGTACCTC.

The chain couples TRBV5-5 to TRBJ1-3; unclear D gene. Trimming removed 0 bases from V and 0 bases from J, with 7 bases in between. CDR1 and CDR2 (germline): SGHKS, YYEKEE (reference sequence). This CDR3 spans 15 amino acids. The CDR3 protein is CASSLASYSGNTIYF. The CDR3 coding sequence is TGTGCCAGCAGCTTGGCGTCTTACTCTGGAAACACCATATATTTT.

This clonotype has at least ten counts. V usage is TRBV5-5 and J usage is TRBJ2-1; either TRBD1 or TRBD2 may supply D (6 bases each). The CDR3 is 16 residues long. The germline V gene has CDR1 SGHKS and CDR2 YYEKEE (reference sequence). V lost 0 bases to trimming and J lost 2 bases, with 12 bases between them. The chain's CDR3 is CASSLEFRGAYNEQFF. In DNA form, the CDR3 reads TGTGCCAGCAGCTTGGAGTTTAGGGGGGCCTACAATGAGCAGTTCTTC.

This clonotype was detected ten times or more. The V and J genes are TRBV7-2 and TRBJ1-1; D unresolved. The CDR3 is 15 residues long. The V end lost 5 bases, the J end lost 1 base, and 14 bases lay between the germline ends. The germline V gene encodes CDR1 SGHTA and CDR2 FQGNSA. The DNA of the CDR3 is TGTGCCAGCAGCCCCGGATGGCGGGAGAACACTGAAGCTTTCTTT. Protein product: CASSPGWRENTEAFF.

This clonotype has a count of ten or more. This chain connects TRBV28 to TRBJ2-1, with D unclear. This CDR3 is 15 amino acids long. The germline CDR1 and CDR2 sequences are MDHEN and SYDVKM. V lost 2 bases to trimming and J lost 9 bases, with 17 bases between them. The CDR3 sequence is CASSLRLGIRSEQFF. The CDR3 nucleotides are TGTGCCAGCAGTTTAAGATTGGGAATTCGGAGTGAGCAGTTCTTC. Together with reference TRBV28 and TRBJ2-1, the CDR3 gives the full variable domain: DVKVTQSSRYLVKRTGEKVFLECVQDMDHENMFWYRQDPGLGLRLIYFSYDVKMKEKGDIPEGYSVSREKKERFSLILESASTNQTSMYLCASSLRLGIRSEQFFGPGTRLTVL.

V usage is TRBV14 and J usage is TRBJ1-1; D not certain. The germline V gene encodes CDR1 SGHDN and CDR2 FVKESK. Between the trimmed V and J ends, which lost 6 bases and 4 bases, there was a span of 12 bases. The CDR3 sequence is 13 residues long. CDR3 loop: CASRHGVGTEAFF. The CDR3, as DNA: TGTGCCAGCAGACACGGGGTTGGCACTGAAGCTTTCTTT.

This clonotype has ten or more counts. This chain connects TRBV30 to TRBJ1-5; 9 positions match TRBD1. The CDR3 loop spans 14 amino acids. The V segment lost 0 bases and the J segment 9 bases; nucleotides outside the gene matches: 6. Looked up from germline, CDR1 is GTSNPN and CDR2 is SVGIG (reference sequence). Here the CDR3 DNA reads TGTGCCTGGAGTGTGGGGGGGACAGGGCGGCCCCAGCATTTT. Translation gives CAWSVGGTGRPQHF.